The clone carrying this T cell receptor (beta chain) occurred once. The antigen remains undetermined. Each sorted population was over 98% pure. Germline V gene sequence: CDR1 MDHEN, CDR2 SYDVKM. The V end was cut by 7 bases, the J end by 6 bases, with 12 bases between. CDR3 size: 12 residues. What was sequenced were expressed TCRB transcripts, since all of the isolated RNA had been reverse transcribed. Regulatory, naive and central memory T cell samples averaged roughly 3.5 million reads. The data were produced by immunoSEQ multiplex PCR, yet TCRdb's version contains in-frame clones alone and is incomplete. Of under 350,000 clones in the sample, about 23% were seen once. The data are from a study of beta chain features in type 1 diabetes. Broader study findings: The study found moderately but significantly shorter TCRB CDR3s in all four CD4+ subsets of Type 1 diabetes patients. Among patients, naive, central memory and Treg TCRB repertoires appeared more similar than among healthy donors.

The sequenced sample consisted of naive CD4+ T cells from blood. This chain links TRBV28 with TRBJ1-1, with D unresolved. This TCR derives from a woman in her 30s with type 1 diabetes. The CDR3 is CASNTREPEAFF. The CDR3, as DNA: TGTGCCAGCAACACTCGGGAGCCTGAAGCTTTCTTT.